This T cell receptor (beta chain) was captured in a study of blood T cell repertoires in COVID-19 (dated by TCRdb to 2018 to 2021). With respect to the entire study: Samples from collaborators originated in the United States, Italy and Spain and spanned both the acute and convalescent phases of COVID-19. HLA class I and class II types, where available, came from metadata supplied by the sample provider rather than from assay-based typing. The repertoires were made available in a free public database intended to serve as a resource for research on the immune response to SARS-CoV-2. A de-identified subject ID, COVID-19 status, age in years and sex were almost always included in the sample metadata. The dataset comprised deeply sampled blood TCRbeta repertoires from subjects exposed to, actively infected with, or recovered from COVID-19. The prospective study material was composed of cDNA or gDNA derived from T cells, B-cell-depleted T cells, or PBMCs. The samples were drawn from the first 160 participants of the ongoing ImmuneRACE study and from roughly 1,300 subjects provided by 6 global collaborators. The paper's findings and limits, for the study overall: The quantity of clinical and demographic metadata differed by source and by participant and was supplied without curation.

On this clone itself: What antigen it recognizes has not been identified. No much larger clone exists at a distance of one base, and base qualities are not known.

TCRbeta CDR3 regions were amplified from genomic DNA using the immunoSEQ Assay, a bias-controlled multiplex PCR. Processing in the source paper ran as follows. Within the assay, amplification of reference gene primers was used to estimate how many nucleated cells each sample contained. Sequence reads were collapsed and filtered to measure the absolute abundance of every unique TCRbeta CDR3 rearrangement. For each sample, productive Simpson clonality was calculated by taking the square root of Simpson's diversity index across productive rearrangements. TCRdb took this table from immuneACCESS and kept in-frame rearrangements with V and J called. Such tables lack part of the clones; where checked against another copy, unresolved V genes explain under half of the gap, and the rest is unexplained. That table supplies the V and J calls and clone size; D and trimming were determined from the DNA. This sample holds roughly 320,000 clones; 70% to 90% were observed only once. The top ten clones comprise just over 7% of the sample.

Collaborating institutions collected whole blood in K2EDTA tubes following their own protocols. For TCRbeta analysis, collaborators shipped samples as frozen whole blood, isolated PBMCs, or DNA extracted from either of those sample types. The junction shows trimming of 4 bases on V and 4 bases on J, plus 8 bases between the germline ends. Sequences SGHTA (CDR1) and FQGNSA (CDR2) are obtained from the germline V gene. Inclusive of the bounding cysteine and phenylalanine, the CDR3 is 13 residues long. Left in the record is the CDR3 DNA by itself, 39 bases read in frame from the first base. The chain uses TRBV7-2 and TRBJ1-5, with an unclear D gene assignment. The clonotype comes from a human donor in a cohort sampled during active COVID-19. Sequences were obtained from peripheral blood. The CDR3 here reads CASSYRENQPQHF. In nucleotides, the sequence is TGTGCCAGCAGCTACCGGGAGAATCAGCCCCAGCATTTT.